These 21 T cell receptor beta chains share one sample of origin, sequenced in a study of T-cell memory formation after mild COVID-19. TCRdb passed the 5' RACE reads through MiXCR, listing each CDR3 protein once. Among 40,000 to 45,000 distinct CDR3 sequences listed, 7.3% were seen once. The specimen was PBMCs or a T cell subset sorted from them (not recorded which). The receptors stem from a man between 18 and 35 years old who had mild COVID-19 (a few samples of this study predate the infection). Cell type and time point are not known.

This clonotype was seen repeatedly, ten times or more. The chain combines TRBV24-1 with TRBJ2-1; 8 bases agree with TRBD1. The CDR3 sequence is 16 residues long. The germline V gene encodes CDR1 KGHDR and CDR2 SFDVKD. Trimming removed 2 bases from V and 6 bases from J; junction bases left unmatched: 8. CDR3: CATSDSRQGASNEQFF. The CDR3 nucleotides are TGTGCCACCAGTGATTCGAGGCAGGGGGCAAGCAATGAGCAGTTCTTC.

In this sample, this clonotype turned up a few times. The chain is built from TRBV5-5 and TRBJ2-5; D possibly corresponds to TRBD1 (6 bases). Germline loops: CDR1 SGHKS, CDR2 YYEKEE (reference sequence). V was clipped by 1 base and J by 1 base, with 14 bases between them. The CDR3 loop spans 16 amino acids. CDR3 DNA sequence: TGTGCCAGCAGCTTGTCAGCTGGACAGTCCCAAGAGACCCAGTACTTC. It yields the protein CASSLSAGQSQETQYF.

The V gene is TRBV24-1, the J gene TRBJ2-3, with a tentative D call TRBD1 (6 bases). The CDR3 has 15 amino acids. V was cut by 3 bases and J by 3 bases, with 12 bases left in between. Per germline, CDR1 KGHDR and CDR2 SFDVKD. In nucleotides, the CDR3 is TGTGCCACCAGTGATCCGGGGCAGGGGACAGATACGCAGTATTTT. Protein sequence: CATSDPGQGTDTQYF.

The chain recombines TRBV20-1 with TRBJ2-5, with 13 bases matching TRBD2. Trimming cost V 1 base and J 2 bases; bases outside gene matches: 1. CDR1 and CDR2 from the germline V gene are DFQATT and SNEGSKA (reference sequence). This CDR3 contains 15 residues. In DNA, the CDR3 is TGCAGTGCTAGAGGACTAGCGGGGGGTCAAGAGACCCAGTACTTC. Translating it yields CSARGLAGGQETQYF.

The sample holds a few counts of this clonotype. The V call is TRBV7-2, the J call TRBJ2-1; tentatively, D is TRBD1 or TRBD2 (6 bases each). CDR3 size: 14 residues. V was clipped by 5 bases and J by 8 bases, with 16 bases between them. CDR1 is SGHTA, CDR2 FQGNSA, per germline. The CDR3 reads CASSPVQGGDEQFF. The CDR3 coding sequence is TGTGCCAGCAGCCCCGTACAGGGAGGCGATGAGCAGTTCTTC.

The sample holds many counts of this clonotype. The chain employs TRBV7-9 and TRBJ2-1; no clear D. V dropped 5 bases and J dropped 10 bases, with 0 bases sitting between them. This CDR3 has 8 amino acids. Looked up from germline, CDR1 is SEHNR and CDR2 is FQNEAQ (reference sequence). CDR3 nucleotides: TGTGCCAGCAGCGAGCAGTTCTTC. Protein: CASSEQFF.

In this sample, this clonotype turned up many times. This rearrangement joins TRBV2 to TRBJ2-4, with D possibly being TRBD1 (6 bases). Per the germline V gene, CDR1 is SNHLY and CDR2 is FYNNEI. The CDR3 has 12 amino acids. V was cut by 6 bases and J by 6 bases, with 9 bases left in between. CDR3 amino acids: CASRDSLNIQYF. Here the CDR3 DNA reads TGTGCCAGCAGGGACAGTTTAAACATTCAGTACTTC.

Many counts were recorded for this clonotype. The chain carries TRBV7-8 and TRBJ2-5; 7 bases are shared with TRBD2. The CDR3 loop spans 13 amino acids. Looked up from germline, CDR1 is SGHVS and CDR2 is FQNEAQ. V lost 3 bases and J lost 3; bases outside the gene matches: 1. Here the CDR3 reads CASSFAGEETQYF. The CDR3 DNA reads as TGTGCCAGCAGCTTTGCGGGGGAAGAGACCCAGTACTTC.

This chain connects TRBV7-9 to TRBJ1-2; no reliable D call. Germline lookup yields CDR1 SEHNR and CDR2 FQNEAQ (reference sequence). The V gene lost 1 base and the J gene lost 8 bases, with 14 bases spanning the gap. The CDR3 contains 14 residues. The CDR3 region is CASSLGLTDQGYTF. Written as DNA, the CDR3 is TGTGCCAGCAGCTTAGGTCTCACAGACCAAGGCTACACCTTC.

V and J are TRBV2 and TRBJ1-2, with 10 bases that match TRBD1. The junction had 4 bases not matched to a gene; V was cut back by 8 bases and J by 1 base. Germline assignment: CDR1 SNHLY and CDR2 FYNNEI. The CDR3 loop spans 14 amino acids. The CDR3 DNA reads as TGTGCCAGCGGTGGACAGGGGGGTAACTATGGCTACACCTTC. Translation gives CASGGQGGNYGYTF.

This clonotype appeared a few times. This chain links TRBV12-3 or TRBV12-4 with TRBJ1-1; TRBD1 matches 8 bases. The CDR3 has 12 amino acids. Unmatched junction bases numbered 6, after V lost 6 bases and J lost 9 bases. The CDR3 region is CASRRDRLKAFF. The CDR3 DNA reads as TGTGCCAGCAGGAGGGACAGGTTAAAAGCTTTCTTT.

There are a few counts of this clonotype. CDR3 sequence reads: CASSLRPESPQYF. The CDR3, as DNA: TGTGCCAGCAGCCTCCGTCCAGAATCGCCCCAGTACTTC. This rearrangement joins TRBV7-3 to TRBJ2-5; D not certain. CDR3 length: 13 amino acids. Germline V gives CDR1 SGHTA, CDR2 FQGTGA. The V end was cut by 5 bases, the J end by 9 bases, with 16 bases between.

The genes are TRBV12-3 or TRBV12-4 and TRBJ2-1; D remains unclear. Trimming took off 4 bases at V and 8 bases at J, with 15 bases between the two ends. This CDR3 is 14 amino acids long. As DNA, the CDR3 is TGTGCCAGCAGTTATGCAGGATTTGTGGATGAGCAGTTCTTC. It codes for CASSYAGFVDEQFF.

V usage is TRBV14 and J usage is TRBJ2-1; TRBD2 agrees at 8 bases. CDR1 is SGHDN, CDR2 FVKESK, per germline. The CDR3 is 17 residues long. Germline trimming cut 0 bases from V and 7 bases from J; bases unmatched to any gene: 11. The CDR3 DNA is TGTGCCAGCAGCCAAGACAGGGGACTAGAGGTTTTAAATGAGCAGTTCTTC. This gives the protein CASSQDRGLEVLNEQFF.

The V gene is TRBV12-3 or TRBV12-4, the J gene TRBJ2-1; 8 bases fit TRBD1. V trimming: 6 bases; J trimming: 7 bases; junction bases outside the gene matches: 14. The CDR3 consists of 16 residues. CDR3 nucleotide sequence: TGTGCCAGCAGCCTATACCTGACAGGGGTTAGGAATGAGCAGTTCTTC. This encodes CASSLYLTGVRNEQFF.

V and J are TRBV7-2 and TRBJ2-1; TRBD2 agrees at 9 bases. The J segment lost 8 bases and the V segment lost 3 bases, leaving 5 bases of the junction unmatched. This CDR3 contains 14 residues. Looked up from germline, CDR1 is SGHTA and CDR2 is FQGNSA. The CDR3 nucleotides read TGTGCCAGCAGCTTCGGGACTAGCCGTTATGAGCAGTTCTTC. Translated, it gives CASSFGTSRYEQFF.

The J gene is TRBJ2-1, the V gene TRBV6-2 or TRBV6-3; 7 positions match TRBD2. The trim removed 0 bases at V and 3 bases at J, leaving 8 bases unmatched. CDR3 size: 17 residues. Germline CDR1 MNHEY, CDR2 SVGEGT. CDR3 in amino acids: CASSYSPPGGIYNEQFF. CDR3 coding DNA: TGTGCCAGCAGTTACTCCCCCCCCGGGGGGATCTACAATGAGCAGTTCTTC.

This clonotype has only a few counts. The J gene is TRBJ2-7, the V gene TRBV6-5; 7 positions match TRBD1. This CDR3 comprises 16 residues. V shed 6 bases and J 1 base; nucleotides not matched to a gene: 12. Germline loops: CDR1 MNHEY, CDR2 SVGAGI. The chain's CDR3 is CASRTTPGTDSYEQYF. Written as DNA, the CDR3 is TGTGCCAGCAGAACTACCCCCGGGACAGATTCCTACGAGCAGTACTTC.

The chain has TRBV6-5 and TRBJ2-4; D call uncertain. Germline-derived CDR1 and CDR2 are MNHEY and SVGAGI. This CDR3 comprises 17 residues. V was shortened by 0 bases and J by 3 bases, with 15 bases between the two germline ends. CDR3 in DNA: TGTGCCAGCAGTTACTCGACCGGTCAACGGAACAAAAACATTCAGTACTTC. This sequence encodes CASSYSTGQRNKNIQYF.

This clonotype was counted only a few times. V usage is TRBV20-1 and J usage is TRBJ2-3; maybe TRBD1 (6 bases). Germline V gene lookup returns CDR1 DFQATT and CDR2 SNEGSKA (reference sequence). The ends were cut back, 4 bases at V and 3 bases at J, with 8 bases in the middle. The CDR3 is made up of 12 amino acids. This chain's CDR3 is CSATDRTDTQYF. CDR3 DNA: TGCAGTGCTACCGACAGGACAGATACGCAGTATTTT.

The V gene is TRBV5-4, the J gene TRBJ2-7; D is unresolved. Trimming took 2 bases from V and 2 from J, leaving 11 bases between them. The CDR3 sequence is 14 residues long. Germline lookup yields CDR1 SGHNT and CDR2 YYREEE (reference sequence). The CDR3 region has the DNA TGTGCCAGCAGCTTTATGGGATTTACCTACGAGCAGTACGTC. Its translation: CASSFMGFTYEQYV.